This TCR beta chain was found in a study of technical replicates of blood from several donors. Germline V gene data show CDR1 as SEHNR and CDR2 as FQNEAQ (reference sequence). The CDR3 contains 14 residues. J lost 0 bases, V lost 8 bases, and 6 bases had no gene match. Method: immunoSEQ multiplex PCR; TCRdb's copy keeps in-frame clones and lacks some. This sample has tens of thousands of clones; 90% to 97% occur once, and the top ten carry about 0.2%. The sequence derives from a human donor in good health. The chain combines TRBV7-9 with TRBJ2-7; 8 bases line up with TRBD2. Specimen: T cells isolated from PBMCs. The chain's CDR3 is CASGDSGNSYEQYF. The CDR3 DNA follows: TGTGCCAGCGGAGATAGCGGGAACTCCTACGAGCAGTACTTC.